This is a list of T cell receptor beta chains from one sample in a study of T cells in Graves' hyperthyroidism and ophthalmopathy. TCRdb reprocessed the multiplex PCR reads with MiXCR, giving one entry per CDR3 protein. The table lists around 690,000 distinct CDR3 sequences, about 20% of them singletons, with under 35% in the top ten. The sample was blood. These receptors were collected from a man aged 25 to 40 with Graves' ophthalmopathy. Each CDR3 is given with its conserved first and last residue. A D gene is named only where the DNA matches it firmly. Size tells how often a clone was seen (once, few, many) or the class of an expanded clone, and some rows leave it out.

CDR3: CASSRNELGVEKFF
DNA: TGTGCCAGCTCTCGAAACGAACTAGGAGTGGAAAAGTTCTTC
V: TRBV18
D: NA
J: TRBJ2-1
size: few

CDR3: CASSYRASGLSSYNEQFF
DNA: TGTGCCAGCAGTTATAGGGCTAGCGGGCTCAGCTCCTACAATGAGCAGTTCTTC
V: TRBV6-1
D: TRBD2
J: TRBJ2-1
size: few

CDR3: CASSRLGEGYEQYF
DNA: TGTGCCAGCAGCCGATTGGGGGAAGGGTACGAGCAGTACTTC
V: TRBV7-9
D: NA
J: TRBJ2-7
size: NA

CDR3: CASKDSNEQYF
DNA: TGTGCCAGCAAGGACTCGAACGAGCAGTACTTC
V: TRBV6-5
D: NA
J: TRBJ2-7
size: NA

CDR3: CAERKNTEAFF
DNA: TGTGCCGAGCGAAAGAACACTGAAGCTTTCTTT
V: TRBV30
D: NA
J: TRBJ1-1
size: many

CDR3: CASSLGGLAAYYNEQFF
DNA: TGTGCCAGCAGCTTAGGGGGTCTAGCGGCATACTACAATGAGCAGTTCTTC
V: TRBV7-9
D: TRBD2
J: TRBJ2-1
size: few

CDR3: CASSFGGKAYEQYF
DNA: TGTGCCAGCAGCTTTGGAGGGAAGGCCTACGAGCAGTACTTC
V: TRBV5-4
D: NA
J: TRBJ2-7
size: few

CDR3: CSSGRAIRETQYF
DNA: TGCAGTTCCGGGAGGGCCATTCGTGAGACCCAGTACTTC
V: TRBV20-1
D: TRBD2
J: TRBJ2-5
size: few

CDR3: CASSPVPGQGLYTEAFF
DNA: TGCGCCAGCAGCCCGGTCCCGGGACAGGGACTCTACACTGAAGCTTTCTTT
V: TRBV5-1
D: TRBD1
J: TRBJ1-1
size: few

CDR3: CASSLWGGYQPQHF
DNA: TGTGCCAGCAGTTTATGGGGGGGGTACCAGCCCCAGCATTTT
V: TRBV12-3/TRBV12-4
D: NA
J: TRBJ1-5
size: NA

CDR3: CASSLADRGTDTQYF
DNA: TGTGCCAGCAGCTTGGCCGATAGAGGCACAGATACGCAGTATTTT
V: TRBV5-4
D: NA
J: TRBJ2-3
size: few

CDR3: CASSLGHLRTGNNEQFF
DNA: TGTGCCAGCAGCTTAGGTCACCTCCGGACGGGCAACAATGAGCAGTTCTTC
V: TRBV11-3
D: NA
J: TRBJ2-1
size: many

CDR3: CASIRGTEAFF
DNA: TGTGCCAGTATAAGGGGAACTGAAGCTTTCTTT
V: TRBV19
D: NA
J: TRBJ1-1
size: NA

CDR3: CASSLEQGSSYNEQFF
DNA: TGTGCCAGCAGCTTGGAACAGGGGAGCTCCTACAATGAGCAGTTCTTC
V: TRBV7-8
D: TRBD1
J: TRBJ2-1
size: many

CDR3: CSARPLGQTNTEAFF
DNA: TGCAGTGCCAGGCCCTTAGGGCAGACGAACACTGAAGCTTTCTTT
V: TRBV20-1
D: NA
J: TRBJ1-1
size: NA

CDR3: CASSIPVANYGYTF
DNA: TGTGCCAGTAGTATACCAGTAGCTAACTATGGCTACACCTTC
V: TRBV19
D: NA
J: TRBJ1-2
size: NA

CDR3: CASSSQFEAFF
DNA: TGTGCCAGCAGTTCACAGTTTGAAGCTTTCTTT
V: TRBV28
D: NA
J: TRBJ1-1
size: many

CDR3: CASSQEVGGSVHNEQFF
DNA: TGTGCCAGCAGCCAAGAAGTGGGCGGATCGGTTCACAATGAGCAGTTCTTC
V: TRBV3-1
D: NA
J: TRBJ2-1
size: few

CDR3: CAGLAGATTGELFF
DNA: TGTGCCGGACTAGCGGGAGCGACCACCGGGGAGCTGTTTTTT
V: TRBV7-9
D: TRBD2
J: TRBJ2-2
size: few

CDR3: CASSLQVGTSFDEQYF
DNA: TGTGCCAGCAGCTTACAGGTCGGGACTAGCTTTGACGAGCAGTACTTC
V: TRBV7-2
D: TRBD2
J: TRBJ2-7
size: many

CDR3: CASSSEGAGANVLTF
DNA: TGTGCTAGCAGCTCCGAGGGGGCTGGGGCCAACGTCCTGACTTTC
V: TRBV7-7
D: NA
J: TRBJ2-6
size: few

CDR3: CATSEPVQETQYF
DNA: TGTGCCACCAGTGAACCAGTCCAAGAGACCCAGTACTTC
V: TRBV12-3/TRBV12-4
D: NA
J: TRBJ2-5
size: few

CDR3: CASSLYSLAGGLLNTGELFF
DNA: TGTGCCAGCAGTTTATACTCTCTAGCGGGAGGGTTGTTAAACACCGGGGAGCTGTTTTTT
V: TRBV12-3/TRBV12-4
D: TRBD2
J: TRBJ2-2
size: few

CDR3: CASSYSGRPGNTIYF
DNA: TGTGCCAGCAGTTACTCGGGTCGGCCTGGAAACACCATATATTTT
V: TRBV6-2/TRBV6-3
D: NA
J: TRBJ1-3
size: few